This record concerns one T cell receptor beta chain sequence. After extraction with the RNeasy kit, roughly 0.45 to 1 ug of the RNA was reverse transcribed using random hexamers. Amplification of TCR beta CDR3 used immunoSEQ multiplex PCR across 54 Vbeta and 13 Jbeta. TCRdb processed the immunoSEQ multiplex PCR reads anew with MiXCR; each CDR3 protein has one entry. Among 170,000 or so distinct CDR3 sequences, roughly 96% were seen once, and the ten largest hold about 0.16%. The sample belongs to a study of CD8 T cells in Susac syndrome. CD8+ and CD4+ blood T cells underwent TCR beta sequencing. TEMRA cells were FACS-enriched, unlike CD8+ and CD4+ T cells, which were negatively isolated. CDR3 length: 15 amino acids. The trim removed 4 bases at V and 0 bases at J, leaving 5 bases unmatched. Per germline, CDR1 SGDLS and CDR2 YYNGEE.

The sequence was collected from a human donor with multiple sclerosis. Material for sequencing was CD8+ T cells from PBMCs. J is TRBJ2-3 and V is TRBV9; 7 bases agree with TRBD1. CDR3: CASSRTGGSTDTQYF. The CDR3, as DNA: TGTGCCAGCAGCCGGACAGGCGGAAGCACAGATACGCAGTATTTT.